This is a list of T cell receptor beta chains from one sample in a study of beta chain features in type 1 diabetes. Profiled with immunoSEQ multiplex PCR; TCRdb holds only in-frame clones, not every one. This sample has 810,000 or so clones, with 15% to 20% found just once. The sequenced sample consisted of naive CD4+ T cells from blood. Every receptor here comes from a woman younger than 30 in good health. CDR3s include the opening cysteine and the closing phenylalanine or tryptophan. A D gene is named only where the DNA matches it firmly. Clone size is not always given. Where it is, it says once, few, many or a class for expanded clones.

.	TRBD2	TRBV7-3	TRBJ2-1	CASSLAGASYNEQFF	TGTGCCAGCAGCCTAGCGGGCGCCTCCTACAATGAGCAGTTCTTC
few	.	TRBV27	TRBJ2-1	CASASWGASSYNEQFF	TGTGCCAGCGCCTCATGGGGGGCGAGCTCCTACAATGAGCAGTTCTTC
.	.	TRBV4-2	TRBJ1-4	CASSGYPGVSNEKLFF	TGTGCCAGCAGCGGTTACCCAGGAGTGTCTAATGAAAAACTGTTTTTT
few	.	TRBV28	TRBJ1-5	CASSSGVGGAQHF	TGTGCCAGCAGTTCAGGGGTTGGCGGGGCCCAGCATTTT
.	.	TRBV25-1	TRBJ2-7	CASRGQEIYEQYF	TGTGCCAGCCGGGGGCAGGAAATTTACGAGCAGTACTTC
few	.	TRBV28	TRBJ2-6	CASRLQGAGANVLTF	TGTGCCAGCAGACTACAGGGTGCTGGGGCCAACGTCCTGACTTTC
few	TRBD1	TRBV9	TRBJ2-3	CASSSRQGDETDTQYF	TGTGCCAGCAGCTCCCGGCAGGGGGATGAGACAGATACGCAGTATTTT
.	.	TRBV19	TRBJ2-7	CASSKGWSGEQYF	TGTGCCAGTTCTAAAGGGTGGTCGGGCGAGCAGTACTTC
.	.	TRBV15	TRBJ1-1	CATSRDQGANTEAFF	TGTGCCACCAGCAGAGATCAAGGGGCTAACACTGAAGCTTTCTTT
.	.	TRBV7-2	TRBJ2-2	CASSLTGLSRTGELFF	TGTGCCAGCAGTCTTACAGGGTTGTCGAGGACCGGGGAGCTGTTTTTT
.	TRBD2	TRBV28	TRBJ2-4	CASSSGTSGTFSRNIQYF	TGTGCCAGCAGTTCCGGGACTAGCGGTACCTTTTCGCGAAACATTCAGTACTTC
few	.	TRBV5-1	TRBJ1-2	CASSYGANYGYTF	TGCGCCAGCAGCTATGGGGCTAACTATGGCTACACCTTC
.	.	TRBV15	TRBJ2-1	CATSSGGHRSNEQFF	TGTGCCACCAGCAGCGGGGGTCATCGGTCCAATGAGCAGTTCTTC
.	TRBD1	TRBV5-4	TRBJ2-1	CASSVHRGASLVEQFF	TGTGCCAGCAGCGTGCACAGGGGTGCTTCATTGGTTGAGCAGTTCTTC
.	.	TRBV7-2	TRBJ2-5	CASSPTIRRAQETQYF	TGTGCCAGCAGCCCGACCATTAGAAGGGCACAAGAGACCCAGTACTTC
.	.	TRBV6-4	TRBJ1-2	CASIMGYRAYTF	TGTGCCAGCATTATGGGCTACCGGGCCTACACCTTC
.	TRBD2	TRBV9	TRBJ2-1	CASSVDGTSGRTEQFF	TGTGCCAGCAGCGTAGACGGGACTAGCGGGAGAACTGAGCAGTTCTTC
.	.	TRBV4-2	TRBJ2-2	CASSQGRAGELFF	TGTGCCAGCAGCCAAGGCAGGGCCGGGGAGCTGTTTTTT
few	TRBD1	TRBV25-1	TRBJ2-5	CASSPGRGLGETQYF	TGTGCCAGCAGTCCTGGTAGGGGGCTCGGGGAGACCCAGTACTTC
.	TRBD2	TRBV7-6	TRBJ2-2	CASSWSELAGGTGELFF	TGTGCCAGCAGCTGGAGCGAATTAGCGGGAGGCACCGGGGAGCTGTTTTTT
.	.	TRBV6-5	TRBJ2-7	CASSYSDSYEQYF	TGTGCCAGCAGTTACTCGGACTCCTACGAGCAGTACTTC
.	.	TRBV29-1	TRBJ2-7	CSGGKGGEQYF	TGCAGCGGGGGAAAGGGGGGCGAGCAGTACTTC
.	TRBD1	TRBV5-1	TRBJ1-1	CASSPDRLEIAFF	TGCGCCAGCAGCCCGGACAGGCTCGAGATCGCTTTCTTT
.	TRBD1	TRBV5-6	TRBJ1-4	CASSWRTGGAEKLFF	TGTGCCAGCAGCTGGAGGACAGGGGGCGCCGAAAAACTGTTTTTT
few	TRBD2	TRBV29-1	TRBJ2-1	CSVESRTSGRNEQFF	TGCAGCGTTGAGTCCCGAACTAGCGGGAGAAATGAGCAGTTCTTC
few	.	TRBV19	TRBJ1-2	CASRRREPNYGYTF	TGTGCCAGTCGACGCAGGGAACCTAACTATGGCTACACCTTC